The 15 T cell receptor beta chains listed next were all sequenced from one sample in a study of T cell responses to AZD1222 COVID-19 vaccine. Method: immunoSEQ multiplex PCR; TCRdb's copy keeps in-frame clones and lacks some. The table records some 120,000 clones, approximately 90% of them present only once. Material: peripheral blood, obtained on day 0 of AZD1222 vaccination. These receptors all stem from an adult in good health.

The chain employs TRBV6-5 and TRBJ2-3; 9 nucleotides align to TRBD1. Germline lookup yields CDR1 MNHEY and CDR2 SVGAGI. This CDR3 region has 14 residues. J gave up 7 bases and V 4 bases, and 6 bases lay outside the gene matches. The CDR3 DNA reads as TGTGCCAGCAGTTTACAGGGGGCTGGGAATACGCAGTATTTT. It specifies CASSLQGAGNTQYF.

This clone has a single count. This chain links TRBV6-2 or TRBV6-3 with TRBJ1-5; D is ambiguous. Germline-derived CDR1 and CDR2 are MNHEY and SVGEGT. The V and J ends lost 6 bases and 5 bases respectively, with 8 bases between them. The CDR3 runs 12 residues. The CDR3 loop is CASSPTYQPQHF. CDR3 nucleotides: TGTGCCAGCAGCCCAACTTATCAGCCCCAGCATTTT.

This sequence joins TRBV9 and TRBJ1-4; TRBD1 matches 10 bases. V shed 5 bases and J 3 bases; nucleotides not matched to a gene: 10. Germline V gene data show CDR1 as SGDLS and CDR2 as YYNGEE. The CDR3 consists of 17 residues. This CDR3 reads CASSRGQGSLANEKLFF. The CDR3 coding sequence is TGTGCCAGCAGTAGGGGACAGGGGTCTCTGGCTAATGAAAAACTGTTTTTT.

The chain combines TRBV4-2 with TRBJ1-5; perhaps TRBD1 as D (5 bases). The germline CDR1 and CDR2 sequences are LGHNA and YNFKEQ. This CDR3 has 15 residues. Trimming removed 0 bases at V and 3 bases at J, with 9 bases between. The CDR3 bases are TGTGCCAGCAGCCAAGATTTGGGGGACAATCAGCCCCAGCATTTT. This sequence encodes CASSQDLGDNQPQHF.

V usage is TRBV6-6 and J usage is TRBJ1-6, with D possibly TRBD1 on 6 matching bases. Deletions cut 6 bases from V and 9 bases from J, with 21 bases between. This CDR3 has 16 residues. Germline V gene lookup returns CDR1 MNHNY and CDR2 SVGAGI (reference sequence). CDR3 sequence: CASSNNNDRPISPLHF. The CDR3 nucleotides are TGTGCCAGCAGCAATAACAACGACAGGCCGATTTCACCCCTCCACTTT.

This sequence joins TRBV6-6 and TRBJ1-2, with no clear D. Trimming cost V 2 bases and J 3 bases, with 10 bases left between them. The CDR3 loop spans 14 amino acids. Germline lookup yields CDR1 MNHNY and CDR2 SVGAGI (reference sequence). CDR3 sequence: CASSYEGIDYGYTF. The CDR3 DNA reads TGTGCCAGCAGTTACGAAGGCATTGACTATGGCTACACCTTC.

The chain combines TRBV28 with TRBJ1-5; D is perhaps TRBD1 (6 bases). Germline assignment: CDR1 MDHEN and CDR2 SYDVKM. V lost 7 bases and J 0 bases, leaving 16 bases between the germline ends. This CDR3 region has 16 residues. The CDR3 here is CASTYGGLGSNQPQHF. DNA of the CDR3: TGTGCCAGCACCTACGGGGGGCTGGGTAGCAATCAGCCCCAGCATTTT.

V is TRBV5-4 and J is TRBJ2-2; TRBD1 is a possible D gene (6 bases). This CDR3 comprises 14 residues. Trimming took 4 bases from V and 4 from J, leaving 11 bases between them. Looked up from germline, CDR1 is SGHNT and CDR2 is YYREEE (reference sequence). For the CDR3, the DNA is TGTGCCAGCAGCGGTGGACAGTTCACCGGGGAGCTGTTTTTT. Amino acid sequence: CASSGGQFTGELFF.

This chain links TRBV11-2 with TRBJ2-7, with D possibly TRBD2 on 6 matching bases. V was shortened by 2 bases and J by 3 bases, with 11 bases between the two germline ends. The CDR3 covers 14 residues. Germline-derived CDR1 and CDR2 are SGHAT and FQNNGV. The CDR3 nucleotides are TGTGCCAGCAGCTTATCGCGGGGAAACTACGAGCAGTACTTC. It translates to CASSLSRGNYEQYF.

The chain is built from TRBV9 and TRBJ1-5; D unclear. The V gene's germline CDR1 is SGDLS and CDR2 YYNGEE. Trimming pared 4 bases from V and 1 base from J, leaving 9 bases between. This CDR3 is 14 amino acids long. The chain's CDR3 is CASSPEGSNQPQHF. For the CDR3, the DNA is TGTGCCAGCAGCCCTGAGGGAAGCAATCAGCCCCAGCATTTT.

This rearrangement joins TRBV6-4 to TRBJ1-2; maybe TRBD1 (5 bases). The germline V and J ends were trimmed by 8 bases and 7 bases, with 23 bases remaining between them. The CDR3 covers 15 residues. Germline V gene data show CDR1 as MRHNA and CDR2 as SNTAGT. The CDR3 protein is CASAEGRGGAGGYTF. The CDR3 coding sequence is TGTGCCAGCGCCGAGGGGAGGGGTGGTGCTGGTGGCTACACCTTC.

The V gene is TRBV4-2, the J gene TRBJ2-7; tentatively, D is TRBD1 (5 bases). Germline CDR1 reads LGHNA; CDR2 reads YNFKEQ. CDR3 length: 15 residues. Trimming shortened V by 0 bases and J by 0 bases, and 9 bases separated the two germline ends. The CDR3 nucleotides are TGTGCCAGCAGCCAAGACAGGGCTAGCTCCTACGAGCAGTACTTC. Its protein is CASSQDRASSYEQYF.

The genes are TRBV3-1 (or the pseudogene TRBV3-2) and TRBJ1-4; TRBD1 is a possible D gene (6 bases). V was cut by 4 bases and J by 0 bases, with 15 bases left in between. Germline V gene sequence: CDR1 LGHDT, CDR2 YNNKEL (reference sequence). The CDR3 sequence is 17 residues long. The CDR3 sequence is CASSLQGERSTNEKLFF. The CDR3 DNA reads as TGTGCCAGCAGCCTACAGGGAGAACGATCAACTAATGAAAAACTGTTTTTT.

CDR3: CSVEEDGTFYNEQFF. The CDR3 DNA sequence: TGCAGCGTTGAAGAAGACGGGACGTTCTACAATGAGCAGTTCTTC. The V call is TRBV29-1, the J call TRBJ2-1, with D possibly called TRBD1 or TRBD2 (5 bases each). Trimming took off 0 bases at V and 3 bases at J, with 12 bases between the two ends. Germline CDR1 reads SQVTM; CDR2 reads ANQGSEA. The CDR3 is 15 amino acids.

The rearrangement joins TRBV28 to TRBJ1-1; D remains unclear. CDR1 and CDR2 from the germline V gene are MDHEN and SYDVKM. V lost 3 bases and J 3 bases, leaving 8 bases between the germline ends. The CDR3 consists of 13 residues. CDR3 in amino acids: CASSLGRYTEAFF. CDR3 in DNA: TGTGCCAGCAGTTTGGGCCGGTACACTGAAGCTTTCTTT.